One and the same sample provided the 21 T cell receptor beta chains below, sequenced in a study of cytomegalovirus exposure and HLA in healthy donors. Both 60 Vbeta primers and 13 Jbeta primers went into the PCR. Produced via immunoSEQ multiplex PCR; TCRdb's table is partial and in-frame only. Here the sample spans about 150,000 clones, over 70% being singletons. Sequencing was performed on PBMCs. These receptor sequences come from a woman between 18 and 29 years old in good health and CMV-seronegative.

This clone was observed once. The V and J genes are TRBV28 and TRBJ1-1; 7 nucleotides line up with TRBD1. This CDR3 contains 18 residues. CDR1 and CDR2 (germline): MDHEN, SYDVKM. The V segment lost 5 bases and the J segment 5 bases; nucleotides outside the gene matches: 20. In DNA form, the CDR3 reads TGTGCCAGCAGTCACTTAGTCCCACGACAGGGACGGGGGACTGAAGCTTTCTTT. Translated: CASSHLVPRQGRGTEAFF.

V gene TRBV5-1 combines with J gene TRBJ2-7; a weak D match, TRBD1 (6 bases). V gave up 4 bases and J gave up 1 base, with 9 bases separating them. The V gene's germline CDR1 is SGHRS and CDR2 YFSETQ. This CDR3 has 13 residues. Written as DNA, the CDR3 is TGCGCCAGCAGCACAGGGTTTTCCTACGAGCAGTACTTC. Its protein product is CASSTGFSYEQYF. The full variable domain, completed using reference TRBV5-1 and TRBJ2-7, is KAGVTQTPRYLIKTRGQQVTLSCSPISGHRSVSWYQQTPGQGLQFLFEYFSETQRNKGNFPGRFSGRQFSNSRSEMNVSTLELGDSALYLCASSTGFSYEQYFGPGTRLTVT.

This chain connects TRBV7-2 to TRBJ2-1; tentatively, D is TRBD2 (7 bases). Germline V CDR1 and CDR2: SGHTA, FQGNSA. V shed 0 bases and J shed 7 bases, with 13 bases lying between them. The CDR3 is 15 residues long. The CDR3 region has the DNA TGTGCCAGCAGCTTAGCGGGAGGGAGGGGGAATGAGCAGTTCTTC. This encodes CASSLAGGRGNEQFF.

The chain couples TRBV11-2 to TRBJ2-5; D unresolved. The length of the CDR3 is 12 residues. Germline V lookup: CDR1 SGHAT, CDR2 FQNNGV. With 0 bases removed from V and 5 bases from J, the gap between germline ends came to 4 bases. As DNA, the CDR3 is TGTGCCAGCAGCTTAGATCGTGAGACCCAGTACTTC. Residues: CASSLDRETQYF.

This clone was picked up one time. The V and J genes are TRBV19 and TRBJ1-3; D call uncertain. Trimming removed 5 bases from V and 7 bases from J, with 12 bases in between. Germline V CDR1 and CDR2: LNHDA, SQIVND (reference sequence). This CDR3 spans 13 amino acids. CDR3 bases: TGTGCCAGTAGTTCTGAGAACGGGAACACCATATATTTT. Its translation: CASSSENGNTIYF.

The chain carries TRBV5-1 and TRBJ1-1; TRBD1 matches at 10 bases. Germline CDR1 reads SGHRS; CDR2 reads YFSETQ. The CDR3 extends over 18 amino acids. V lost 4 bases and J lost 0; bases outside the gene matches: 12. The CDR3 protein is CASSPGTGVRGLNTEAFF. DNA for the CDR3: TGCGCCAGCAGCCCAGGGACAGGGGTAAGGGGGTTGAACACTGAAGCTTTCTTT.

This clone has more than one count but fewer than ten. The rearrangement links TRBV4-2 to TRBJ2-1; TRBD2 matches 7 bases. This CDR3 is 15 amino acids long. V lost 5 bases to trimming and J lost 3 bases; unmatched junction nucleotides: 7. The germline gives CDR1 LGHNA, CDR2 YNFKEQ. The CDR3 reads CASSSPSGDYNEQFF. The CDR3 DNA is TGTGCCAGCAGCTCCCCGAGCGGGGACTACAATGAGCAGTTCTTC.

The chain is built from TRBV7-9 and TRBJ2-2; 7 nucleotides line up with TRBD1. The germline gives CDR1 SEHNR, CDR2 FQNEAQ (reference sequence). There are 15 residues in the CDR3. J gave up 2 bases and V 5 bases, and 5 bases lay outside the gene matches. CDR3 loop: CASSPWDRNTGELFF. The CDR3 DNA reads as TGTGCCAGCAGCCCCTGGGACAGAAACACCGGGGAGCTGTTTTTT. The full variable domain, in which reference TRBV7-9 and TRBJ2-2 provide the parts outside the CDR3, is DTGVSQNPRHKITKRGQNVTFRCDPISEHNRLYWYRQTLGQGPEFLTYFQNEAQLEKSRLLSDRFSAERPKGSFSTLEIQRTEQGDSAMYLCASSPWDRNTGELFFGEGSRLTVL.

CDR3 region: CASSPTTEMNTEAFF. In DNA, the CDR3 is TGTGCCAGCAGTCCCACGACAGAGATGAACACTGAAGCTTTCTTT. This chain uses TRBV28 with TRBJ1-1; tentatively, D is TRBD1 (5 bases). This CDR3 contains 15 residues. The V end was cut by 5 bases, the J end by 0 bases, with 13 bases between. CDR1 MDHEN and CDR2 SYDVKM come from the germline V gene.

The chain is built from TRBV13 and TRBJ2-7; possibly TRBD2 for D (6 bases). The CDR3 is 18 amino acids. Trimming cost V 4 bases and J 1 base, with 23 bases left between them. CDR1 PRHDT and CDR2 FYEKMQ come from the germline V gene (reference sequence). The CDR3 DNA sequence: TGTGCCAGCAGCTCCACAGCCCGGGGCCGCGGGGCGTCCTACGAGCAGTACTTC. This translates into CASSSTARGRGASYEQYF.

This chain's CDR3 is CASSQKTGGRPDTQYF. DNA of the CDR3: TGTGCCAGCAGCCAAAAGACAGGGGGCAGGCCAGATACGCAGTATTTT. The chain couples TRBV14 to TRBJ2-3, with TRBD1 matching 10 bases. Germline trimming cut 2 bases from V and 4 bases from J; bases unmatched to any gene: 6. Germline loops: CDR1 SGHDN, CDR2 FVKESK. The CDR3 consists of 16 residues.

The rearrangement joins TRBV2 to TRBJ2-7, with D possibly matching TRBD2 (6 bases). Looked up from germline, CDR1 is SNHLY and CDR2 is FYNNEI. The V and J ends lost 4 bases and 6 bases respectively, with 13 bases between them. The CDR3 covers 13 residues. The CDR3 region is CASSGRERGEQYF. In nucleotides, the CDR3 is TGTGCCAGCAGTGGCCGGGAGAGGGGCGAGCAGTACTTC. The variable domain in full, completed from reference TRBV2 and TRBJ2-7, reads EPEVTQTPSHQVTQMGQEVILRCVPISNHLYFYWYRQILGQKVEFLVSFYNNEISEKSEIFDDQFSVERPDGSNFTLKIRSTKLEDSAMYFCASSGRERGEQYFGPGTRLTVT.

This clone has only one observation. J is TRBJ2-7 and V is TRBV2; the D is unclear. V lost 2 bases and J 0 bases, leaving 8 bases between the germline ends. The CDR3 is 14 amino acids. CDR1 is SNHLY, CDR2 FYNNEI, per germline. CDR3 bases: TGTGCCAGCAGTGAAAAGACGGGCTCCTACGAGCAGTACTTC. Its protein is CASSEKTGSYEQYF.

The chain couples TRBV28 to TRBJ2-7, with D possibly matching TRBD1 (5 bases). Per the germline V gene, CDR1 is MDHEN and CDR2 is SYDVKM. The CDR3 loop spans 14 amino acids. Trimming stripped 2 bases from V and 2 bases from J, with 10 bases between. The CDR3 coding sequence is TGTGCCAGCAGTTTAGTCAGGGCCACCTACGAGCAGTACTTC. Protein sequence: CASSLVRATYEQYF.

The chain carries TRBV28 and TRBJ2-3; D remains ambiguous. Deletions cut 0 bases from V and 0 bases from J, with 7 bases between. CDR3 size: 15 residues. Germline-derived CDR1 and CDR2 are MDHEN and SYDVKM. CDR3 bases: TGTGCCAGCAGTTTATGGGCAGATAGCACAGATACGCAGTATTTT. Translating gives CASSLWADSTDTQYF.

V is TRBV6-1 and J is TRBJ1-2; weak D call: TRBD1 (6 bases). Germline-derived CDR1 and CDR2 are MNHNS and SASEGT. V was trimmed by 11 bases and J by 0 bases, leaving 16 bases between them. The CDR3 spans 14 residues. The chain's CDR3 is CAGQGLTSNYGYTF. CDR3 nucleotides: TGTGCCGGTCAGGGGCTTACTTCTAACTATGGCTACACCTTC.

The chain combines TRBV19 with TRBJ2-2; 11 bases map to TRBD1. This CDR3 contains 15 residues. J lost 5 bases, V lost 7 bases, and 6 bases had no gene match. CDR1 is LNHDA and CDR2 is SQIVND in the germline V gene (reference sequence). The CDR3 nucleotides read TGTGCCAGTAAGAAGGACAGGGGGCTTACCGGGGAGCTGTTTTTT. It encodes CASKKDRGLTGELFF.

This chain uses TRBV2 with TRBJ1-4; a possible D gene is TRBD1 (6 bases). The CDR3 has 15 amino acids. The V end lost 2 bases, the J end lost 4 bases, and 11 bases lay between the germline ends. CDR1 SNHLY and CDR2 FYNNEI come from the germline V gene. CDR3 nucleotides: TGTGCCAGCAGTGAACAGGGGCAGATTAATGAAAAACTGTTTTTT. It specifies CASSEQGQINEKLFF.

The chain links TRBV5-1 to TRBJ1-1, with TRBD1 matching 9 bases. V was clipped by 4 bases and J by 5 bases; unmatched bases: 12. Germline lookup yields CDR1 SGHRS and CDR2 YFSETQ. The CDR3 covers 16 residues. This CDR3 reads CASSQGTGKTLTEAFF. CDR3 coding DNA: TGCGCCAGCAGCCAGGGGACAGGGAAGACTCTAACTGAAGCTTTCTTT.

The J gene is TRBJ2-7, the V gene TRBV6-1; unclear D gene. Between the trimmed V and J ends, which lost 4 bases and 3 bases, there was a span of 7 bases. This CDR3 comprises 12 residues. Germline V gene sequence: CDR1 MNHNS, CDR2 SASEGT. CDR3 amino acids: CASSAPGYEQYF. The CDR3 nucleotides read TGTGCCAGCAGTGCCCCGGGCTACGAGCAGTACTTC.

V is TRBV7-9 and J is TRBJ2-7; maybe TRBD1 (5 bases). Trimming shortened V by 6 bases and J by 6 bases, and 27 bases separated the two germline ends. CDR1 and CDR2 (germline): SEHNR, FQNEAQ (reference sequence). The CDR3 contains 17 residues. The CDR3: CASRGRAGPPISGEQYF. The CDR3 DNA reads as TGTGCCAGCAGGGGGCGAGCCGGACCCCCAATCTCGGGCGAGCAGTACTTC.